This entry lists 11 T cell receptor delta chains sequenced from one sample in a study of gamma-delta T cells after stem cell transplantation. TCRdb redid the clone calls on the RT-PCR reads with CATT. Among about 10,000 delta-chain clones listed, approximately 38% were seen once. The sample was gamma-delta T cells. The receptors come from a human donor. It is not recorded whose cells these are; they may come from a transplant donor.

This clone is medium-sized in the sample. J is TRDJ2 and V is TRDV3; D not resolved. This CDR3 region has 13 residues. Trimming cost V 4 bases and J 0 bases, with 9 bases left between them. CDR1 TVYSNPD and CDR2 GDNSRS come from the germline V gene (reference sequence). The CDR3 here is CASRLALTAQLFF. The DNA of the CDR3 is TGTGCCTCCCGCCTTGCTTTGACAGCACAACTCTTCTTT.

Regarding this clone: This could be a read error, since a much larger clone is one nucleotide away. The rearrangement uses TRDV2 and TRDJ2; possible D gene TRDD3, 6 bases. Germline V CDR1 and CDR2: GEAIGNYY, EKD. The CDR3 covers 18 residues. Trimming shortened V by 0 bases and J by 0 bases, and 16 bases separated the two germline ends. CDR3 amino acids: CACDTPYWVKALTAQLFF. The CDR3 DNA is TGTGCCTGTGACACCCCGTACTGGGTGAAAGCTTTGACAGCACAACTCTTCTTT.

This clone showed up just a few times. This chain connects TRDV1 to TRDJ3, with a possible D match to TRDD3 (6 bases). Germline CDR1 reads TSWWSYY; CDR2 reads QGS. The CDR3 has 19 amino acids. V was pared by 1 base and J by 4 bases, with 17 bases between. Here the CDR3 DNA reads TGTGCTCTTGGGGAACGGTGGGGGGCCCTTAGGTGGGACACCCGACAGATGTTTTTC. As protein: CALGERWGALRWDTRQMFF.

In regard to this clone: A junction end diverges from the germline sequence, so it may reflect a read error. This rearrangement joins TRDV1 to TRDJ1, with 8 bases that match TRDD3. CDR3 length: 17 residues. From germline, CDR1 is TSWWSYY and CDR2 QGS. The chain's CDR3 is CAIGGVYWGLYTDKLIF. CDR3 nucleotides: TGTGCTATTGGGGGGGTGTACTGGGGGTTGTACACCGATAAACTCATCTTT.

The chain links TRDV3 to TRDJ1, with 7 bases identical to TRDD3. V gave up 4 bases and J gave up 2 bases; unmatched junction bases: 22. This CDR3 has 18 amino acids. The germline CDR1 and CDR2 sequences are TVYSNPD and GDNSRS (reference sequence). CDR3 residues: CASALPTKWGSQTDKLIF. The CDR3 bases are TGTGCCTCTGCCCTCCCTACTAAGTGGGGGAGTCAGACCGATAAACTCATCTTT.

On this clone: A read error is possible here, since a much larger clone lies one base away. Other DNA sequences in the same sample also yield this CDR3. V and J are TRDV2 and TRDJ3; 7 bases line up with TRDD3. Germline V CDR1 and CDR2: GEAIGNYY, EKD. V gave up 5 bases and J gave up 0 bases; unmatched junction bases: 6. CDR3 length: 17 amino acids. CDR3 nucleotide sequence: TGTGCCTGTGGGTCTGGGGGGTTCTCCTGGGACACCCGACAGATGTTTTTC. Protein: CACGSGGFSWDTRQMFF.

By share, this clone counts as medium-sized. The chain is built from TRDV2 and TRDJ1; D unclear. Trimming removed 0 bases at V and 4 bases at J, with 11 bases between. Germline lookup yields CDR1 GEAIGNYY and CDR2 EKD. CDR3 length equals 14 residues. This CDR3 is CACDTGSRSDKLIF. The CDR3 nucleotides read TGTGCCTGTGACACCGGGTCCAGGAGCGATAAACTCATCTTT.

Worth noting for this clone: A much larger clone sits a single nucleotide away, making a read error possible. The chain recombines TRDV3 with TRDJ1; 12 bases are shared with TRDD3. Per the germline V gene, CDR1 is TVYSNPD and CDR2 is GDNSRS (reference sequence). Trimming removed 2 bases from V and 4 bases from J; junction bases left unmatched: 20. CDR3 length: 19 amino acids. The CDR3 loop is CAFGDTLGLGDTPSDKLIF. The CDR3 DNA reads as TGTGCCTTTGGGGATACCTTAGGACTGGGGGATACCCCCAGCGATAAACTCATCTTT.

The V call is TRDV1, the J call TRDJ1; no reliable D call. The CDR3 spans 17 residues. V lost 0 bases, J lost 0 bases, and 14 bases lay in between. Per germline, CDR1 TSWWSYY and CDR2 QGS. CDR3 protein: CALGELVWTIYTDKLIF. CDR3 nucleotides: TGTGCTCTTGGGGAACTAGTCTGGACTATATACACCGATAAACTCATCTTT.

By share, this clone ranks as medium-sized. The chain combines TRDV2 with TRDJ1, with a weak D call TRDD3 (6 bases). This CDR3 spans 17 amino acids. Germline V gene lookup returns CDR1 GEAIGNYY and CDR2 EKD. Trimming pared 0 bases from V and 0 bases from J, leaving 16 bases between. CDR3 sequence (DNA): TGTGCCTGTGACACCGCACTGGGTTGGGGGGACACCGATAAACTCATCTTT. Encoded protein: CACDTALGWGDTDKLIF.

This clone has just a few counts. This chain uses TRDV1 with TRDJ1; 9 bases are a match to TRDD2. This CDR3 has 21 amino acids. The ends lost 4 bases at V and 1 base at J; junction bases unmatched: 22. Germline V gene sequence: CDR1 TSWWSYY, CDR2 QGS. The CDR3 spells CALGAIPFLRRGMDFTDKLIF. For the CDR3, the DNA is TGTGCTCTTGGGGCTATCCCCTTCCTACGACGGGGGATGGACTTCACCGATAAACTCATCTTT.